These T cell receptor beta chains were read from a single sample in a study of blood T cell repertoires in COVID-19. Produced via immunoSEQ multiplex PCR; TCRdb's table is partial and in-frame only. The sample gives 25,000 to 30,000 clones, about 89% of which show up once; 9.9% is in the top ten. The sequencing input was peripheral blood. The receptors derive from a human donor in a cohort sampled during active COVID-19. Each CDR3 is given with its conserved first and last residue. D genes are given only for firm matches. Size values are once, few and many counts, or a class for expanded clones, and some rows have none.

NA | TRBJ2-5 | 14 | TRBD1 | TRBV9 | CASSVQGARETQYF | TGTGCCAGCAGCGTCCAGGGGGCGCGGGAGACCCAGTACTTC
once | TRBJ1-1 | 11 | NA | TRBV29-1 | CSATGYTEAFF | TGCAGCGCCACAGGGTACACTGAAGCTTTCTTT
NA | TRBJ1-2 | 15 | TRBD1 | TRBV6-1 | CASSEADRVNYGYTF | TGTGCCAGCAGTGAAGCGGACAGGGTAAACTATGGCTACACCTTC
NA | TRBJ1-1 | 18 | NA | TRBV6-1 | CASSDHGITKVLNTEAFF | TGTGCCAGCAGTGACCACGGGATAACCAAGGTTTTGAACACTGAAGCTTTCTTT
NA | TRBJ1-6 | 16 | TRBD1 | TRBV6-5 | CASSYLRDRGHSPLHF | TGTGCCAGCAGTTACCTCCGGGACAGGGGGCACTCACCCCTCCACTTT
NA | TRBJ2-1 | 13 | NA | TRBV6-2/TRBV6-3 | CASSYLRYNEQFF | TGTGCCAGCAGTTACCTCAGATACAATGAGCAGTTCTTC
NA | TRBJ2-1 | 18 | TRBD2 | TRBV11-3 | CASSLLAGGLNSYNEQFF | TGTGCCAGCAGCTTACTAGCGGGGGGCTTAAACTCCTACAATGAGCAGTTCTTC
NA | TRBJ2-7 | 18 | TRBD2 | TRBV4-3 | CASSQDWGSGGVSYEQYF | TGCGCCAGCAGCCAAGATTGGGGTAGCGGGGGGGTTTCCTACGAGCAGTACTTC
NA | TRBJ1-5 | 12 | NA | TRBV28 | CASIGNNQPQHF | TGTGCCAGCATCGGGAACAATCAGCCCCAGCATTTT
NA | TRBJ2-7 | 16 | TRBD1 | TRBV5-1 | CASSLVPDRGTYEQYF | TGCGCCAGCAGCTTGGTGCCGGACAGGGGAACCTACGAGCAGTACTTC
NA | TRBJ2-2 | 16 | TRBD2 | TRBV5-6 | CASSRNLLAGGRELFF | TGTGCCAGCAGCCGAAACCTACTAGCGGGGGGGCGGGAGCTGTTTTTT
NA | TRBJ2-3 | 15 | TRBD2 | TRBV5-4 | CASSFRGGSTDTQYF | TGTGCCAGCAGCTTCCGCGGGGGAAGCACAGATACGCAGTATTTT
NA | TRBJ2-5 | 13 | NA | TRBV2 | CASSAETKETQYF | TGTGCCAGCAGTGCAGAGACAAAAGAGACCCAGTACTTC
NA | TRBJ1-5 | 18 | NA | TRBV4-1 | CASSHQYGGLAEPQPQHF | TGCGCCAGCAGCCACCAATACGGGGGACTCGCAGAACCTCAGCCCCAGCATTTT
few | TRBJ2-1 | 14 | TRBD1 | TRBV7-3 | CASSQGASNNEQFF | TGTGCCAGCAGCCAGGGGGCGTCAAACAATGAGCAGTTCTTC
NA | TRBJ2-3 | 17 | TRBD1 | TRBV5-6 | CASSLEYRGWGTDTQYF | TGTGCCAGCAGCTTGGAGTACAGGGGATGGGGGACAGATACGCAGTATTTT
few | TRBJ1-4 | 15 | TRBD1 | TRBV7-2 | CASRPTGAWGEKLFF | TGTGCCAGCAGACCAACAGGGGCCTGGGGTGAAAAACTGTTTTTT
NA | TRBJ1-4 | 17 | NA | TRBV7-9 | CASSSVRESGLAEKLFF | TGTGCCAGCAGCTCGGTCAGAGAGTCGGGACTGGCTGAAAAACTGTTTTTT
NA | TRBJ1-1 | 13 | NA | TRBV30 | CAWSVTYNTEAFF | TGTGCCTGGAGTGTAACATATAACACTGAAGCTTTCTTT
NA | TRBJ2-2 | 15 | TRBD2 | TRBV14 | CASSQGRGYTGELFF | TGTGCCAGCAGCCAAGGGCGGGGGTACACCGGGGAGCTGTTTTTT
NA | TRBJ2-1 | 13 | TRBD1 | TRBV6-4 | CASSADRGYEQFF | TGTGCCAGCAGTGCTGACAGGGGGTATGAGCAGTTCTTC
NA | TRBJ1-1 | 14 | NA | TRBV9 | CASSVAYRNTEAFF | TGTGCCAGCAGCGTAGCTTACAGGAACACTGAAGCTTTCTTT
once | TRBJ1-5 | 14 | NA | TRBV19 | CASSIVTVNQPQHF | TGTGCCAGTAGTATAGTAACAGTCAATCAGCCCCAGCATTTT
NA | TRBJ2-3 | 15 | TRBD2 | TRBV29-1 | CSVVVQRGATDTQYF | TGCAGCGTTGTGGTCCAGCGGGGGGCTACAGATACGCAGTATTTT
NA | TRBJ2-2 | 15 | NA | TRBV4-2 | CASSQEGPRGGELFF | TGTGCCAGCAGCCAAGAAGGCCCACGCGGCGGGGAGCTGTTTTTT
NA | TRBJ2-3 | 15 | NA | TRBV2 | CASSEVPTGPDTQYF | TGTGCCAGCAGTGAAGTCCCCACAGGGCCAGATACGCAGTATTTT